Listed below are T cell receptor beta chains from one sample, sequenced in a study of T cells in localized non-small cell lung cancer. Profiled with immunoSEQ multiplex PCR; TCRdb holds only in-frame clones, not every one. The sample has approximately 35,000 clones; roughly nine tenths are singletons. The material sequenced was peripheral blood, taken before any cancer treatment. The receptors originated from a man aged 40 to 70 with stage I lung adenocarcinoma. The CDR3 runs from the conserved cysteine through the conserved F or W. The D gene is left open where the match is weak. Size values are once, few and many counts, or a class for expanded clones, and some rows have none.

14	TRBV5-8	TRBJ2-5	-	-	CASSPETGRQTQYF	TGTGCCAGCAGCCCTGAAACAGGGCGTCAGACCCAGTACTTC
14	TRBV14	TRBJ1-3	once	-	CASSPGTLGNTIYF	TGTGCCAGCAGCCCCGGGACGCTGGGGAACACCATATATTTT
14	TRBV11-3	TRBJ2-1	once	-	CASSSDGTYNEQFF	TGTGCCAGCAGCTCCGATGGCACCTACAATGAGCAGTTCTTC
15	TRBV14	TRBJ2-7	-	TRBD2	CASSQIANAGGEQYF	TGTGCCAGCAGCCAAATTGCCAACGCGGGGGGCGAGCAGTACTTC
13	TRBV2	TRBJ1-1	-	-	CASGQNMNTEAFF	TGTGCCAGTGGACAGAACATGAACACTGAAGCTTTCTTT
17	TRBV6-1	TRBJ2-4	-	-	CASSERTAPLAKNIQYF	TGTGCCAGCAGTGAGAGGACGGCTCCTCTAGCCAAAAACATTCAGTACTTC
14	TRBV5-1	TRBJ2-5	-	-	CASSLANRKETQYF	TGCGCCAGCAGCTTGGCCAACAGAAAAGAGACCCAGTACTTC
13	TRBV5-6	TRBJ1-1	-	-	CASSLGASTEAFF	TGTGCCAGCAGCTTAGGGGCAAGCACTGAAGCTTTCTTT
13	TRBV9	TRBJ2-1	few	-	CASPQERIDEQFF	TGTGCCAGCCCCCAGGAGAGAATAGATGAGCAGTTCTTC
13	TRBV5-3	TRBJ1-6	-	-	CARSRPLGSPLHF	TGTGCCAGAAGCCGCCCCCTAGGTTCACCCCTCCACTTT
13	TRBV29-1	TRBJ1-5	once	-	CSVVEGSNQPQHF	TGCAGCGTTGTTGAAGGGAGCAATCAGCCCCAGCATTTT
15	TRBV30	TRBJ2-7	once	-	CAWGVHLSSSYEQYF	TGTGCCTGGGGTGTTCATCTGTCGAGCTCCTACGAGCAGTACTTC
11	TRBV11-1	TRBJ1-3	-	TRBD1	CASSLPGQLYF	TGTGCCAGCAGCTTACCGGGACAGCTATATTTT
13	TRBV5-1	TRBJ2-5	-	-	CASSPGNEETQYF	TGCGCCAGCAGCCCAGGGAACGAAGAGACCCAGTACTTC
15	TRBV7-9	TRBJ2-7	-	-	CASSLAGTLPYEQYF	TGTGCCAGCAGCTTGGCGGGGACTCTGCCCTACGAGCAGTACTTC
13	TRBV2	TRBJ1-1	-	-	CASSFSRQSEAFF	TGTGCCAGCAGTTTCAGCCGACAGAGTGAAGCTTTCTTT
14	TRBV10-1	TRBJ2-1	-	-	CASSERAGYNEQFF	TGCGCCAGCAGTGAGAGGGCAGGCTACAATGAGCAGTTCTTC
14	TRBV11-2	TRBJ1-6	-	-	CASSLKLRDSPLHF	TGTGCCAGCAGTCTGAAACTCCGGGACTCACCCCTCCACTTT
14	TRBV5-1	TRBJ1-2	once	-	CASSLGAVHYGYTF	TGCGCCAGCAGCCTTGGCGCGGTCCACTATGGCTACACCTTC